These 25 T cell receptor beta chains originate from one sample sequenced in a study of human T cells and chemical hapten exposure (dated by TCRdb to about 2021). To prepare the library, RACE was applied. The instrument given in TCRdb is NextSeq 500. TCRdb took the public reads, trimmed them with fastp at Q25, ran MiXCR for clone calling and kept in-frame beta chains. CDR3 protein sequences are deduplicated, and each keeps its most common genes and DNA. The sample table shows 100,000 to 150,000 distinct CDR3 sequences, and approximately 9.5% are seen once. The ten largest clonotypes hold 1.5% to 2% of the sample. According to the study, the label for this sample's time point signals: healthy volunteer bleed at 2 weeks. Total RNA was extracted from unfractionated whole blood that had been collected in Tempus Blood RNA tubes. Source material: whole blood. These receptors were obtained from a male donor in good health. Some clones in this sample may be carry-over from other donors' samples.

The chain links TRBV3-1 to TRBJ2-1; 8 positions agree with TRBD1. The V and J ends lost 3 bases and 8 bases, in that order; junction bases with no gene match: 15. The CDR3 covers 17 residues. CDR1 and CDR2 (germline): LGHDT, YNNKEL (reference sequence). As DNA, the CDR3 is TGTGCCAGCAGCCACACGCCCCGCCCAGGGGGCAGGGATGAGCAGTTCTTC. This sequence encodes CASSHTPRPGGRDEQFF.

In its sample, this clonotype was seen a few times. The rearrangement uses TRBV5-1 and TRBJ2-7; 8 positions match TRBD1. This CDR3 is built from 15 residues. V gave up 4 bases and J gave up 1 base; unmatched junction bases: 7. Germline-derived CDR1 and CDR2 are SGHRS and YFSETQ. The CDR3 loop reads CASSLDRGVSYEQYF. DNA of the CDR3: TGCGCCAGCAGCCTCGACAGGGGCGTTTCCTACGAGCAGTACTTC.

This clonotype was seen repeatedly, ten times or more. The chain recombines TRBV6-5 with TRBJ1-1; 7 bases map to TRBD1. This CDR3 has 15 amino acids. V was clipped by 5 bases and J by 5 bases; unmatched bases: 11. CDR1 is MNHEY, CDR2 SVGAGI, per germline. In DNA form, the CDR3 reads TGTGCCAGCAGTCAGGGTCGGGCAGGGGGTACTGAAGCTTTCTTT. Translation: CASSQGRAGGTEAFF.

This clonotype was observed a handful of times. The chain combines TRBV2 with TRBJ2-7; TRBD2 might be the D (6 bases). CDR1 and CDR2 from the germline V gene are SNHLY and FYNNEI. V lost 7 bases and J lost 4, with 11 bases in between. This CDR3 is 12 amino acids long. CDR3 bases: TGTGCCAGCACCCCGGGGGATTACGAGCAGTACTTC. As protein: CASTPGDYEQYF. Drawing the rest from reference TRBV2 and TRBJ2-7, the complete variable domain is EPEVTQTPSHQVTQMGQEVILRCVPISNHLYFYWYRQILGQKVEFLVSFYNNEISEKSEIFDDQFSVERPDGSNFTLKIRSTKLEDSAMYFCASTPGDYEQYFGPGTRLTVT.

The chain combines TRBV12-3 or TRBV12-4 with TRBJ2-3; 7 bases agree with TRBD1. This CDR3 is 15 amino acids long. With 6 bases clipped from V and 4 bases from J, the junction kept 10 bases outside the gene matches. In DNA, the CDR3 is TGTGCCAGCAGCAACCTACAGGGGTCCGCAGATACGCAGTATTTT. It translates to CASSNLQGSADTQYF.

The table lists this clonotype with a few counts. The chain is built from TRBV7-2 and TRBJ2-5; either TRBD1 or TRBD2 may supply D (5 bases each). The CDR3 loop spans 15 amino acids. Looked up from germline, CDR1 is SGHTA and CDR2 is FQGNSA. Trimming pared 4 bases from V and 1 base from J, leaving 13 bases between. The CDR3 DNA follows: TGTGCCAGCAGCTCGGTGTTCGGGGCCCAAGAGACCCAGTACTTC. This translates into CASSSVFGAQETQYF.

This clonotype was observed a handful of times. The chain carries TRBV5-1 and TRBJ2-5; 8 nucleotides align to TRBD1. Germline trimming cut 2 bases from V and 5 bases from J; bases unmatched to any gene: 11. CDR3 size: 16 residues. From germline, CDR1 is SGHRS and CDR2 YFSETQ. In nucleotides, the CDR3 is TGCGCCAGCAGCTTCCGCGGGGACAGGATAGGGGAGACCCAGTACTTC. It specifies CASSFRGDRIGETQYF.

This clonotype has more than one count but fewer than ten. The CDR3 protein is CASRGDVEGNTEAFF. The CDR3 bases are TGTGCCAGCCGAGGGGACGTCGAGGGGAATACTGAAGCTTTCTTT. This sequence joins TRBV6-2 or TRBV6-3 and TRBJ1-1; possibly TRBD1 for D (5 bases). V was cut by 8 bases and J by 5 bases, with 21 bases left in between. Germline CDR1 reads MNHEY; CDR2 reads SVGEGT. This CDR3 spans 15 amino acids.

The gene calls are TRBV12-3 or TRBV12-4 and TRBJ2-7, with D possibly TRBD2 on 5 matching bases. CDR3 length equals 14 residues. Trimming cost V 3 bases and J 6 bases, with 15 bases left between them. The CDR3 loop is CASSFTSGLREQYF. CDR3 coding DNA: TGTGCCAGCAGTTTCACCAGCGGCCTCCGCGAGCAGTACTTC.

The gene calls are TRBV27 and TRBJ2-7; D tentatively fits TRBD1 or TRBD2 (5 bases each). Germline lookup yields CDR1 MNHEY and CDR2 SMNVEV (reference sequence). The CDR3 sequence is 18 residues long. Trimming cost V 0 bases and J 5 bases, with 23 bases left between them. The CDR3: CASSLSISGTLGVDEQYF. For the CDR3, the DNA is TGTGCCAGCAGTTTATCGATTTCAGGGACCCTCGGCGTCGACGAGCAGTACTTC.

Many counts were recorded for this clonotype. This chain uses TRBV10-2 with TRBJ2-7; maybe TRBD1 (5 bases). V dropped 1 base and J dropped 3 bases, with 16 bases sitting between them. This CDR3 contains 16 residues. Germline V gene data show CDR1 as WSHSY and CDR2 as SAAADI. The CDR3: CASSEWSGPQGYEQYF. The CDR3 region has the DNA TGCGCCAGCAGTGAGTGGTCCGGGCCCCAGGGCTACGAGCAGTACTTC.

The genes are TRBV25-1 and TRBJ2-5, with unresolved D. V was shortened by 3 bases and J by 4 bases, with 9 bases between the two germline ends. This CDR3 region has 13 residues. Germline assignment: CDR1 MGHDK and CDR2 SYGVNS. The CDR3 loop reads CASSDRYRETQYF. In DNA form, the CDR3 reads TGTGCCAGCAGTGACAGGTACCGAGAGACCCAGTACTTC. Full variable domain (remainder filled in from reference TRBV25-1 and TRBJ2-5): EADIYQTPRYLVIGTGKKITLECSQTMGHDKMYWYQQDPGMELHLIHYSYGVNSTEKGDLSSESTVSRIRTEHFPLTLESARPSHTSQYLCASSDRYRETQYFGPGTRLLVL.

This clonotype has more than one count but fewer than ten. This chain uses TRBV29-1 with TRBJ2-5, with TRBD2 identical over 8 bases. CDR1 and CDR2 (germline): SQVTM, ANQGSEA. The CDR3 totals 15 residues. The J segment lost 2 bases and the V segment lost 3 bases, leaving 8 bases of the junction unmatched. The CDR3 bases are TGCAGCGTTGACTCCGGGAGGGCCATACAAGAGACCCAGTACTTC. It codes for CSVDSGRAIQETQYF.

In this sample, this clonotype turned up a few times. This chain links TRBV27 with TRBJ1-5; D remains unclear. The germline gives CDR1 MNHEY, CDR2 SMNVEV (reference sequence). V was shortened by 4 bases and J by 5 bases, with 9 bases between the two germline ends. The CDR3 contains 13 residues. Here the CDR3 DNA reads TGTGCCAGCAGTTCCAAGTACGATCAGCCCCAGCATTTT. Protein sequence: CASSSKYDQPQHF.

Ten or more counts support this clonotype. This sequence joins TRBV14 and TRBJ1-1; possibly TRBD1 for D (5 bases). CDR1 and CDR2 from the germline V gene are SGHDN and FVKESK. V shed 1 base and J shed 1 base, with 22 bases lying between them. The CDR3 is 19 residues long. The CDR3 region is CASSQALSRAQGSNTEAFF. CDR3 in DNA: TGTGCCAGCAGCCAAGCCCTGTCCAGGGCTCAAGGATCGAACACTGAAGCTTTCTTT.

This clonotype was seen many times. The genes are TRBV5-5 and TRBJ2-3; 8 bases are a match to TRBD1. The CDR3 extends over 15 amino acids. V lost 4 bases to trimming and J lost 5 bases; unmatched junction nucleotides: 9. CDR1 is SGHKS, CDR2 YYEKEE, per germline (reference sequence). Written as DNA, the CDR3 is TGTGCCAGCAGCACTCCCAGGGGGCGAGGAGATACGCAGTATTTT. Amino acid sequence: CASSTPRGRGDTQYF.

In its sample, this clonotype was seen a few times. The rearrangement links TRBV6-2 or TRBV6-3 to TRBJ2-1, with D uncertain. Germline lookup yields CDR1 MNHEY and CDR2 SVGEGT. The CDR3 length is 14 residues. Trimming left V 0 bases short and J 4 bases short, with 7 bases between. The CDR3 sequence is CASSYSWLYNEQFF. CDR3 in DNA: TGTGCCAGCAGTTACTCCTGGTTATACAATGAGCAGTTCTTC.

The V call is TRBV20-1, the J call TRBJ2-7; D is perhaps TRBD2 (5 bases). The CDR3 extends over 14 amino acids. Trimming left V 0 bases short and J 5 bases short, with 14 bases between. Germline CDR1 reads DFQATT; CDR2 reads SNEGSKA (reference sequence). The CDR3 here is CSARDLLAMDEQYF. DNA for the CDR3: TGCAGTGCTAGAGATCTTCTAGCCATGGACGAGCAGTACTTC.

The chain combines TRBV6-5 with TRBJ2-7; no clear D. This CDR3 has 15 residues. Germline V gives CDR1 MNHEY, CDR2 SVGAGI. V lost 0 bases and J 4 bases, leaving 13 bases between the germline ends. Written as DNA, the CDR3 is TGTGCCAGCAGTTACTCGAAATACAGTCTGTACGAGCAGTACTTC. Protein product: CASSYSKYSLYEQYF.

The chain has TRBV5-4 and TRBJ1-6, with 8 bases fitting TRBD1. CDR1 and CDR2 from the germline V gene are SGHNT and YYREEE (reference sequence). The CDR3 consists of 12 residues. V shed 3 bases, J shed 12 bases, and the junction held 2 bases outside the gene matches. The CDR3 spells CASSSGGGPLHF. CDR3 nucleotide sequence: TGTGCCAGCAGCTCAGGGGGCGGACCCCTCCACTTT.

The rearrangement uses TRBV19 and TRBJ1-5; maybe TRBD1 (5 bases). V dropped 4 bases and J dropped 4 bases, with 5 bases sitting between them. The germline V gene encodes CDR1 LNHDA and CDR2 SQIVND (reference sequence). The CDR3 runs to 12 residues. The CDR3 region is CASSRGNQPQHF. The CDR3 coding sequence is TGTGCCAGTAGTAGGGGGAATCAGCCCCAGCATTTT.

This CDR3 is CAIRITGTGVDEQYF. CDR3 bases: TGTGCCATCAGGATAACCGGGACAGGGGTTGACGAGCAGTACTTC. V gene TRBV10-3 combines with J gene TRBJ2-7; TRBD1 matches at 10 bases. The length of the CDR3 is 15 residues. From germline, CDR1 is ENHRY and CDR2 SYGVKD. After removal of 6 bases from V and 5 bases from J, the junction contained 10 bases not matched to a gene.

This clonotype appeared a few times. This chain connects TRBV7-8 to TRBJ1-1, with TRBD1 as a possible D gene (5 bases). There are 14 residues in the CDR3. Germline V gives CDR1 SGHVS, CDR2 FQNEAQ. The V end lost 0 bases, the J end lost 6 bases, and 11 bases lay between the germline ends. The chain's CDR3 is CASSLAHRSAEAFF. CDR3 coding DNA: TGTGCCAGCAGCTTAGCGCACAGGTCCGCTGAAGCTTTCTTT. Full variable domain (outside the CDR3, taken from reference TRBV7-8 and TRBJ1-1): GAGVSQSPRYKVAKRGQDVALRCDPISGHVSLFWYQQALGQGPEFLTYFQNEAQLDKSGLPSDRFFAERPEGSVSTLKIQRTQQEDSAVYLCASSLAHRSAEAFFGQGTRLTVV.

This clonotype has just a few counts. The V gene is TRBV27, the J gene TRBJ2-2; 12 bases are shared with TRBD2. The V gene's germline CDR1 is MNHEY and CDR2 SMNVEV (reference sequence). The CDR3 runs to 17 residues. The trim removed 4 bases at V and 6 bases at J, leaving 9 bases unmatched. CDR3 protein: CASSWTSGISRSGELFF. CDR3 nucleotides: TGTGCCAGCAGTTGGACTAGCGGGATTTCTCGCTCCGGGGAGCTGTTTTTT.

This clonotype showed up many times. This chain connects TRBV3-1 to TRBJ2-1; 12 nucleotides align to TRBD1. The V and J ends lost 0 bases and 8 bases, in that order; junction bases with no gene match: 5. Germline V CDR1 and CDR2: LGHDT, YNNKEL (reference sequence). The CDR3 is 16 residues long. The chain's CDR3 is CASSQDGTGGGDEQFF. Here the CDR3 DNA reads TGTGCCAGCAGCCAAGACGGGACAGGGGGCGGGGATGAGCAGTTCTTC.